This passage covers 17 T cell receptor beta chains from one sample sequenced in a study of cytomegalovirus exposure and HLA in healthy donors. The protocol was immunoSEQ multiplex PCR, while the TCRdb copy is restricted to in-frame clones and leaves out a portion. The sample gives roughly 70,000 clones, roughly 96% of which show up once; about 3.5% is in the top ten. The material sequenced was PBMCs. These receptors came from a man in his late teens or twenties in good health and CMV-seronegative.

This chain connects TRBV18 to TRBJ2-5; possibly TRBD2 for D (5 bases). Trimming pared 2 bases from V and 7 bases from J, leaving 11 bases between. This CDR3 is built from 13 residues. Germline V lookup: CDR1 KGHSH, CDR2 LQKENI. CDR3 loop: CASSPGGRGTQYF. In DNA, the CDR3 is TGTGCCAGCTCACCAGGCGGGCGAGGGACCCAGTACTTC.

CDR3 protein: CASSFDPGQVFDEQFF. As DNA, the CDR3 is TGTGCCAGCAGTTTTGACCCGGGACAGGTTTTCGATGAGCAGTTCTTC. The V call is TRBV27, the J call TRBJ2-1; 8 bases agree with TRBD1. The germline CDR1 and CDR2 sequences are MNHEY and SMNVEV (reference sequence). Trimming at V came to 3 bases and at J to 8 bases, leaving 12 bases not matched to a gene. There are 16 residues in the CDR3.

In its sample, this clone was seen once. CDR3 loop: CASSLEAGNIQYF. The CDR3 DNA follows: TGTGCCAGCAGCTTGGAGGCAGGGAACATTCAGTACTTC. The rearrangement uses TRBV5-4 and TRBJ2-4, with a tentative D call TRBD1 (5 bases). Germline lookup yields CDR1 SGHNT and CDR2 YYREEE (reference sequence). The V and J ends lost 0 bases and 7 bases respectively, with 8 bases between them. The CDR3 runs 13 residues.

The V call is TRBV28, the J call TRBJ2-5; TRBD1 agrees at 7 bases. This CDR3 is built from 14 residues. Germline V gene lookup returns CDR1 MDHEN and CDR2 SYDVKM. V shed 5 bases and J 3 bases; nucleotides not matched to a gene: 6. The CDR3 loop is CASSLGTAKETQYF. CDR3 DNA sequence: TGTGCCAGCAGTCTTGGGACAGCTAAAGAGACCCAGTACTTC.

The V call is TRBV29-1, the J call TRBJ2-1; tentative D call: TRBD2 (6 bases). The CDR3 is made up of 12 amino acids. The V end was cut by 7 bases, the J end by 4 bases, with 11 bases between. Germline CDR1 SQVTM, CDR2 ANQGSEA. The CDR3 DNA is TGCAGCGAGCGGAGGGCTTACAATGAGCAGTTCTTC. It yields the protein CSERRAYNEQFF.

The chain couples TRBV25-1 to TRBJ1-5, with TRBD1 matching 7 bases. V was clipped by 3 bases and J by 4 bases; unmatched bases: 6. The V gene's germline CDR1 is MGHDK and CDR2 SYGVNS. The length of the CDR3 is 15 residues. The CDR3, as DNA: TGTGCCAGCAGTGATGGGCAGGGGGTGAATCAGCCCCAGCATTTT. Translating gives CASSDGQGVNQPQHF.

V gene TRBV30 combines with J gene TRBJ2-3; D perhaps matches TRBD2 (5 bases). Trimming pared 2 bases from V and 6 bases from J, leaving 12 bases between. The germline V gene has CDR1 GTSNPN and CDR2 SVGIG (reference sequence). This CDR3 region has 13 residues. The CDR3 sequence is CAWSRRGRDTQYF. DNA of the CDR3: TGTGCCTGGAGTCGGAGAGGGCGGGATACGCAGTATTTT.

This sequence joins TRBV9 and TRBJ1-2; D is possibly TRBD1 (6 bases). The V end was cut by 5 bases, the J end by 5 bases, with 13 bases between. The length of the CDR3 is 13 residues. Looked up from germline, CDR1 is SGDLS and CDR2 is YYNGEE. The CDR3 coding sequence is TGTGCCAGCAGTGAAGGGGGAAGTTATGGCTACACCTTC. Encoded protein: CASSEGGSYGYTF.

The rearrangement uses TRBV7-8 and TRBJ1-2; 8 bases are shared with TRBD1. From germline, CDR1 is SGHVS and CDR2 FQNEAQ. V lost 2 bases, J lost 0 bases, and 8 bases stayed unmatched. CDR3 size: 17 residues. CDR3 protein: CASSLRGQDRANYGYTF. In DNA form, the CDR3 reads TGTGCCAGCAGCTTACGGGGACAGGACCGTGCTAACTATGGCTACACCTTC.

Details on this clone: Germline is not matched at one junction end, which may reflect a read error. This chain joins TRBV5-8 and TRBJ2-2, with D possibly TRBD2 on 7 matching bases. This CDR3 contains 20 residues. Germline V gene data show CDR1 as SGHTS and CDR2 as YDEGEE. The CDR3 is CAGSLVRTGRGLKGTGELFF. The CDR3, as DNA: TGTGCCGGCAGCTTGGTTCGCACAGGGAGGGGACTAAAGGGCACCGGGGAGCTGTTTTTT. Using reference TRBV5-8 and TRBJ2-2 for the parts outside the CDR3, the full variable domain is EAGVTQSPTHLIKTRGQQATLRCSPISGHTSVYWYQQALGLGLQFLLWYDEGEERNRGNFPPRFSGRQFPNYSSELNVNALELEDSALYLCAGSLVRTGRGLKGTGELFFGEGSRLTVL.

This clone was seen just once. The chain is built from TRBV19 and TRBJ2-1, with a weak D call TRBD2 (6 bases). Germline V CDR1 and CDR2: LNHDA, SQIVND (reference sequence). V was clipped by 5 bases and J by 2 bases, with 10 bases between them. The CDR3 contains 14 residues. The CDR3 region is CASSGTFAYNEQFF. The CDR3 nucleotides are TGTGCCAGTAGTGGGACTTTTGCCTACAATGAGCAGTTCTTC.

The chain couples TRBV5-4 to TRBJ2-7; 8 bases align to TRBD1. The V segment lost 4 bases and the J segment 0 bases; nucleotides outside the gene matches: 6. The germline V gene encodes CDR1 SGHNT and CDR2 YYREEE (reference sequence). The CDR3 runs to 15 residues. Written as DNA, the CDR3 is TGTGCCAGCAGCCAAGACAGGGGAAGCTCCTACGAGCAGTACTTC. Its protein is CASSQDRGSSYEQYF.

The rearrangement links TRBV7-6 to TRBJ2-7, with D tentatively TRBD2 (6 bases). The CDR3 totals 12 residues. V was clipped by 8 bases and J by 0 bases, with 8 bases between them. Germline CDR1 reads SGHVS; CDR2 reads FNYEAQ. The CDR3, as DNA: TGTGCCAGCGGAGGGAGCTCCTACGAGCAGTACTTC. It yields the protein CASGGSSYEQYF.

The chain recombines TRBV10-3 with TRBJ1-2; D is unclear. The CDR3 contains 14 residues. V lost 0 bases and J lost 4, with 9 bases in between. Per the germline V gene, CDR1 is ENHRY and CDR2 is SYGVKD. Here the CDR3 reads CAISESEQLYGYTF. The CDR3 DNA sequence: TGTGCCATCAGTGAGTCGGAGCAGCTCTATGGCTACACCTTC.

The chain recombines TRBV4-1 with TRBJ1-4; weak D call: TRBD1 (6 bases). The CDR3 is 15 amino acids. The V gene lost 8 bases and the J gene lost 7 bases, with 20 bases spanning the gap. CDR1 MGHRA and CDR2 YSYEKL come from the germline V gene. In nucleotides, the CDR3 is TGCGCCAGCCTCGGGACAAGGTGGTATGGTGAAAAACTGTTTTTT. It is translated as CASLGTRWYGEKLFF.

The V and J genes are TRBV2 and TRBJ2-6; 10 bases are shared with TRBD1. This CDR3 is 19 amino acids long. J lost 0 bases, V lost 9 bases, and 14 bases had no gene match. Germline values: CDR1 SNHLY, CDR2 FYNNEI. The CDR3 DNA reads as TGTGCCAGAAGTTCCGGGACAGGGGTCGTCAGCTCTGGGGCCAACGTCCTGACTTTC. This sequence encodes CARSSGTGVVSSGANVLTF.

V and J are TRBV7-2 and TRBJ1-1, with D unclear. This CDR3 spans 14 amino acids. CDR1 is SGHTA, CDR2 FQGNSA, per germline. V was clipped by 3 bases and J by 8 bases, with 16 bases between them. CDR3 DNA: TGTGCCAGCAGCTTCTCGAGTCCACAGTCCGAAGCTTTCTTT. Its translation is CASSFSSPQSEAFF.